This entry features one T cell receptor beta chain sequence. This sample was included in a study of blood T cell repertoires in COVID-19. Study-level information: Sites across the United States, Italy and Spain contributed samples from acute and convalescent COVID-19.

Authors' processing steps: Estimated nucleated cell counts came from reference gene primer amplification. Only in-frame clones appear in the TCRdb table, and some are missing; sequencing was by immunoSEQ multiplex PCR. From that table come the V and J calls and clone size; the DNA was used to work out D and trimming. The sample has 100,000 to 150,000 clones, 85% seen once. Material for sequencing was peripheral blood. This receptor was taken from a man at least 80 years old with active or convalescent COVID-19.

The CDR3 here is CATRARDYTDTQYF. CDR3 nucleotides: TGTGCCACCAGGGCTCGGGACTACACAGATACGCAGTATTTT. The V call is TRBV15, the J call TRBJ2-3, with 7 bases fitting TRBD2. V lost 6 bases to trimming and J lost 2 bases; unmatched junction nucleotides: 5. Germline V lookup: CDR1 LNHNV, CDR2 YYDKDF (reference sequence). The CDR3 runs to 14 residues.